This T cell receptor beta chain was retrieved from a study of blood T cells in healthy people across ages. Concerning this clonotype itself: Its antigen is unidentified. This may arise from a read error, as a much more abundant clone is one base away.

A second PCR of about 7 to 12 cycles used a sample-barcoded 5' primer and a J-beta primer mix. TCRdb independently ran MiXCR on the 5' RACE reads; one entry per CDR3 protein. Here the sample spans around 870,000 distinct CDR3 sequences, 29% being singletons. This CDR3 contains 13 residues. Germline loops: CDR1 MNHEY, CDR2 SVGEGT. Study-wide results and caveats: It was found that TCR beta diversity correlated strongly with the percentage of naive T cells.

Caucasian, healthy and from Russia, the donors were aged between roughly 6 and 95. This chain uses TRBV6-2 or TRBV6-3 with TRBJ2-1, with TRBD2 matching 8 bases. This TCR was recovered from an elderly woman in good health. The specimen was blood. The CDR3 coding sequence is TGTGCCAGCATTCGCGGGGGGTACAATGAGCAGGTCTTC. Translation gives CASIRGGYNEQVF.